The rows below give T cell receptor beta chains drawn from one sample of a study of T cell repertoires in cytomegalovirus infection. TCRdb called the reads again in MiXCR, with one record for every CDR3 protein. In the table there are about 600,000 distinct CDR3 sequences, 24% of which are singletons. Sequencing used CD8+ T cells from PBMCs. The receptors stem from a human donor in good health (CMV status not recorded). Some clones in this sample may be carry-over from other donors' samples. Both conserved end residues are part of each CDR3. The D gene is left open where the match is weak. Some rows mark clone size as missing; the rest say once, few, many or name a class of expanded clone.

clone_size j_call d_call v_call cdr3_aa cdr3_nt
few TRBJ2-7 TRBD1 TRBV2 CARTGGAGSYEQYF TGTGCCAGGACAGGGGGCGCGGGGTCCTACGAGCAGTACTTC
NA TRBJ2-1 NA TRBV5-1 CASSLGVAAIYNEQFF TGCGCCAGCAGCTTGGGGGTAGCGGCGATCTACAATGAGCAGTTCTTC
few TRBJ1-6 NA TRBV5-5 CASTRRSWRSPLHF TGTGCCAGCACCCGGAGGTCCTGGAGGTCACCCCTCCACTTT
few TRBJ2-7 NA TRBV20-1 CSAIPREAYEQYF TGCAGTGCCATCCCTAGGGAAGCCTACGAGCAGTACTTC
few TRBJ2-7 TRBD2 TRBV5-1 CASSPVLLAGADSYEQYF TGCGCCAGCAGCCCCGTCCTCCTAGCGGGGGCCGACTCCTACGAGCAGTACTTC
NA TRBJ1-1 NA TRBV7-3 CASSYPSDVEAFF TGTGCCAGCAGCTACCCCAGCGATGTTGAAGCTTTCTTT
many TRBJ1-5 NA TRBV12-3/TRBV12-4 CASSLGGLYSNQPQHF TGTGCCAGCAGTTTAGGGGGGCTTTATAGCAATCAGCCCCAGCATTTT
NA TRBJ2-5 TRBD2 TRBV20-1 CSARASGAQETQYF TGCAGTGCTAGGGCTAGCGGGGCCCAAGAGACCCAGTACTTC
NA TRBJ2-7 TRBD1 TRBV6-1 CASSDTGAGYEQYF TGTGCCAGCAGTGACACAGGGGCGGGCTACGAGCAGTACTTC
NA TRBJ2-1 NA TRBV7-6 CASSSFEVNEQFF TGTGCCAGCAGCTCATTCGAGGTTAATGAGCAGTTCTTC
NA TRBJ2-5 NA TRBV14 CASSQVTRYQETQYF TGTGCCAGCAGCCAAGTTACGAGGTACCAAGAGACCCAGTACTTC
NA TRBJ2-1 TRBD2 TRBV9 CASSVVAGEYNEQFF TGTGCCAGCAGCGTAGTAGCGGGGGAGTACAATGAGCAGTTCTTC
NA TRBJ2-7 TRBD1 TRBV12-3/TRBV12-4 CASSFGLDRASYEQYF TGTGCCAGCAGTTTTGGGCTTGACAGGGCCTCCTACGAGCAGTACTTC
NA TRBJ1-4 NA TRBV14 CASSQDLLTTPNEKLFF TGTGCCAGCAGCCAAGACCTCTTAACCACCCCTAATGAAAAACTGTTTTTT
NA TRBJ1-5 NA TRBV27 CASSFTGKEWNQPQHF TGTGCCAGCAGTTTTACCGGGAAGGAATGGAATCAGCCCCAGCATTTT
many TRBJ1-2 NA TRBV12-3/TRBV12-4 CASSLVGVNYGYTF TGTGCCAGCAGTCTGGTTGGGGTTAACTATGGCTACACCTTC
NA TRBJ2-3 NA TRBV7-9 CASSRDEVNTDTQYF TGTGCCAGCAGCCGGGATGAGGTCAACACAGATACGCAGTATTTT
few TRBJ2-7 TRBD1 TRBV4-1 CASSLQGTFYEQYF TGCGCCAGCAGCCTACAGGGGACATTCTACGAGCAGTACTTC
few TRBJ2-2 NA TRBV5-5 CASNGADTGELFF TGTGCCAGCAATGGGGCGGACACCGGGGAGCTGTTTTTT
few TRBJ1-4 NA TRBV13 CASSQGRGSNEKLFF TGTGCCAGCAGCCAAGGCCGGGGCAGTAATGAAAAACTGTTTTTT
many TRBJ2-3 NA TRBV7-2 CASSAYSGTDTQYF TGTGCCAGCAGCGCCTATAGCGGAACAGATACGCAGTATTTT
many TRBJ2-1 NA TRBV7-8 CASTKDYNEQFF TGTGCCAGCACTAAGGATTACAATGAGCAGTTCTTC
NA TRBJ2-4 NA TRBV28 CASSRQHKNIQYF TGTGCCAGCAGCCGACAGCACAAAAACATTCAGTACTTC
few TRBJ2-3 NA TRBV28 CASSLLGRRDTQYF TGTGCCAGCAGTTTATTAGGGCGGAGAGATACGCAGTATTTT
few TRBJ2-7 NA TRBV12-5 CASGFGGEQYF TGTGCTAGTGGTTTTGGAGGCGAGCAGTACTTC
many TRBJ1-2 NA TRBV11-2 CASSLVPGRDYGYTF TGTGCCAGCAGCTTAGTTCCAGGCAGAGACTATGGCTACACCTTC
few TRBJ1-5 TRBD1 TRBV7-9 CASSFPGGPNQPQHF TGTGCCAGCAGCTTTCCAGGGGGACCCAATCAGCCCCAGCATTTT
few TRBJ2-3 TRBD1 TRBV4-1 CASSRGQGMADTQYF TGCGCCAGCAGCCGAGGACAGGGGATGGCAGATACGCAGTATTTT
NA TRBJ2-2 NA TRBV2 CASSFRRGPNTGELFF TGTGCCAGCAGTTTCCGTCGGGGCCCTAACACCGGGGAGCTGTTTTTT
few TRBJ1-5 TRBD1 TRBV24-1 CATSDAGQGAVQPQHF TGTGCCACCAGTGACGCGGGACAGGGAGCGGTTCAGCCCCAGCATTTT
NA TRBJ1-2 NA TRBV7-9 CASSLPGHTEHGYTF TGTGCCAGCAGCCTACCTGGACATACGGAGCATGGCTACACCTTC
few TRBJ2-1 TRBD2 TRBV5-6 CASSPGGGGYNEQFF TGTGCCAGCAGCCCCGGGGGGGGAGGCTACAATGAGCAGTTCTTC
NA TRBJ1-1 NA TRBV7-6 CASSRGGRGTEAFF TGTGCCAGCTCGAGGGGGGGGAGGGGGACTGAAGCTTTCTTT
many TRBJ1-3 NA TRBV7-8 CASSASNRDDLNTIYF TGTGCCAGCAGCGCCAGCAACCGGGACGACCTCAACACCATATATTTT
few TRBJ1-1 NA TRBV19 CASIKGFGAEAFF TGTGCCAGTATTAAGGGTTTCGGCGCTGAAGCTTTCTTT
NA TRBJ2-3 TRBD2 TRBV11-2 CASSTGLAGSTDTQYF TGTGCCAGCAGCACCGGACTAGCGGGGTCCACAGATACGCAGTATTTT
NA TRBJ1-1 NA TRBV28 CASSSWVVRRGNTEAFF TGTGCCAGCAGCTCGTGGGTCGTGAGGCGGGGAAACACTGAAGCTTTCTTT
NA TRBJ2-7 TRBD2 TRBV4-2 CASSQDRTSEYEQYF TGTGCCAGCAGCCAAGACCGGACTAGCGAATACGAGCAGTACTTC
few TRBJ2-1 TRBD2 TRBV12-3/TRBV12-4 CASSLSAAGGPEFF TGTGCCAGCAGTTTATCAGCTGCGGGGGGGCCTGAGTTCTTC
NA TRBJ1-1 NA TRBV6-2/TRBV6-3 CASSYWGAGAEAFF TGTGCCAGCAGTTACTGGGGAGCGGGCGCTGAAGCTTTCTTT
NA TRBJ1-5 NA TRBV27 CASRPSYSNQPQHF TGTGCCAGCAGGCCGAGTTATAGCAATCAGCCCCAGCATTTT
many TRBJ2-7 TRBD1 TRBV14 CASSPSPRQGASYEQYF TGTGCCAGCAGCCCCTCCCCGAGACAGGGGGCCTCCTACGAGCAGTACTTC